A selection of T cell receptor beta chains follows, all from one sample in a study of blood T cell repertoires in COVID-19. Generated by immunoSEQ multiplex PCR, the TCRdb table keeps only in-frame clones and is missing some. The table lists approximately 200,000 clones, 65% to 85% of them singletons. The specimen sequenced was PBMCs or T cells enriched from blood (not recorded which). The receptor set was obtained from a woman aged 25-40 years who had recovered from COVID-19. Each CDR3 is given with its conserved first and last residue. A D gene is named only where the DNA matches it firmly. Size values are once, few and many counts, or a class for expanded clones, and some rows have none.

d_gene	v_gene	j_gene	abundance	CDR3aa	CDR3nt
-	TRBV29-1	TRBJ1-5	-	CSVGTHNQPQHF	TGCAGCGTTGGGACACACAATCAGCCCCAGCATTTT
-	TRBV11-2	TRBJ2-1	once	CASSKNRGQSSYNEQFF	TGTGCCAGCAGCAAAAATCGCGGGCAGAGCTCCTACAATGAGCAGTTCTTC
TRBD1	TRBV9	TRBJ1-2	-	CASSKGTGGNYGYTF	TGTGCCAGCAGCAAAGGGACAGGGGGTAACTATGGCTACACCTTC
TRBD1	TRBV20-1	TRBJ1-1	-	CSASGGDRIKLNTEAFF	TGCAGTGCTAGTGGGGGGGACAGGATAAAACTTAACACTGAAGCTTTCTTT
TRBD1	TRBV7-2	TRBJ2-5	-	CASSLARTGGGETQYF	TGTGCCAGCAGCTTAGCCCGGACAGGGGGCGGGGAGACCCAGTACTTC
TRBD1	TRBV19	TRBJ2-4	-	CASSLTGAMGKNIQYF	TGTGCCAGTAGTCTGACAGGGGCGATGGGCAAAAACATTCAGTACTTC
-	TRBV28	TRBJ1-3	once	CASRVRGGRSGNTIYF	TGTGCCAGCAGGGTCCGGGGGGGGAGGTCGGGAAACACCATATATTTT
TRBD1	TRBV5-1	TRBJ1-2	-	CASSLPWDSSNYGYTF	TGCGCCAGCAGCTTACCTTGGGACAGCTCTAACTATGGCTACACCTTC
TRBD1	TRBV4-1	TRBJ2-2	once	CASSTWTGGSTGELFF	TGCGCCAGCAGCACTTGGACAGGGGGCAGCACCGGGGAGCTGTTTTTT
-	TRBV14	TRBJ2-7	-	CASSQGVGAYEQYF	TGTGCCAGCAGCCAAGGGGTAGGGGCCTACGAGCAGTACTTC
-	TRBV7-2	TRBJ1-3	-	CASTAAVAYGNTIYF	TGTGCCAGCACCGCGGCAGTGGCTTATGGAAACACCATATATTTT
-	TRBV24-1	TRBJ2-1	-	CATSGGGLYNEQFF	TGTGCCACCAGTGGTGGCGGATTATACAATGAGCAGTTCTTC
TRBD2	TRBV3-1/TRBV3-2	TRBJ2-7	-	CASSQVASGSPYEQYF	TGTGCCAGCAGCCAAGTTGCTAGCGGGAGCCCCTACGAGCAGTACTTC
-	TRBV5-1	TRBJ2-2	-	CASSLGQAYTGELFF	TGCGCCAGCAGCTTGGGACAGGCTTACACCGGGGAGCTGTTTTTT
TRBD2	TRBV27	TRBJ2-1	-	CASSLAFLAGGPNEQFF	TGTGCCAGCAGTTTAGCCTTCCTAGCGGGGGGGCCCAATGAGCAGTTCTTC
TRBD2	TRBV4-1	TRBJ2-3	-	CASSPSGAPDTQYF	TGCGCCAGCAGCCCTAGCGGGGCCCCAGATACGCAGTATTTT
-	TRBV4-2	TRBJ1-2	few	CASSAGHYGYTF	TGTGCCAGCAGCGCGGGACACTATGGCTACACCTTC
TRBD2	TRBV2	TRBJ2-5	-	CASNPGQRGDQETQYF	TGTGCCAGCAATCCTGGGCAGCGGGGGGACCAAGAGACCCAGTACTTC
-	TRBV11-3	TRBJ2-3	-	CASSSRRGGTQYF	TGTGCCAGCAGCTCCCGGAGGGGGGGTACGCAGTATTTT
-	TRBV3-1/TRBV3-2	TRBJ1-6	few	CASSDIRQLNSPLHF	TGTGCCAGCAGCGATATCCGACAGCTTAATTCACCCCTCCACTTT
TRBD1	TRBV18	TRBJ2-5	-	CASFPGQQETQYF	TGTGCCAGCTTTCCGGGACAGCAAGAGACCCAGTACTTC
-	TRBV4-2	TRBJ1-5	-	CASSQGPGQPQHF	TGTGCCAGCAGCCAAGGTCCGGGTCAGCCCCAGCATTTT
-	TRBV30	TRBJ1-1	-	CAWSVAENTEAFF	TGTGCCTGGAGTGTGGCGGAGAACACTGAAGCTTTCTTT
TRBD1	TRBV28	TRBJ1-2	few	CASRGTGGAESYGYTF	TGTGCCAGCAGAGGGACAGGGGGCGCCGAATCCTATGGCTACACCTTC
TRBD1	TRBV5-5	TRBJ1-4	few	CASSAVSGTGGEKLFF	TGTGCCAGCAGCGCCGTCTCCGGGACAGGGGGGGAAAAACTGTTTTTT
TRBD1	TRBV18	TRBJ2-7	-	CASSPHGGGQGRGEQYF	TGTGCCAGCTCACCTCACGGAGGAGGACAGGGACGAGGCGAGCAGTACTTC
TRBD2	TRBV9	TRBJ2-1	few	CASSGAGTSGNNEQFF	TGTGCCAGCAGCGGCGCCGGGACTAGCGGAAACAATGAGCAGTTCTTC
-	TRBV7-9	TRBJ2-3	-	CASSLNSFSTDTQYF	TGTGCCAGCAGCCTAAACTCCTTTAGCACAGATACGCAGTATTTT
TRBD2	TRBV30	TRBJ2-1	-	CAWSDSSGGYNEQFF	TGTGCCTGGAGTGACTCTAGCGGGGGGTACAATGAGCAGTTCTTC
-	TRBV2	TRBJ2-4	-	CASRIGGFGSKNIQYF	TGTGCCAGCAGGATTGGGGGGTTTGGGTCCAAAAACATTCAGTACTTC
-	TRBV29-1	TRBJ1-1	few	CSVKGGFAEAFF	TGCAGCGTCAAGGGGGGGTTTGCTGAAGCTTTCTTT
TRBD2	TRBV7-2	TRBJ2-7	-	CASSLGSGRGEQYF	TGTGCCAGCAGCTTAGGTAGCGGGAGGGGCGAGCAGTACTTC
-	TRBV5-1	TRBJ1-2	many	CASSFWAENYGYTF	TGCGCCAGCAGCTTTTGGGCAGAGAACTATGGCTACACCTTC
TRBD2	TRBV19	TRBJ2-1	-	CASSTYGLAGMSSYNEQFF	TGTGCCAGTAGTACATACGGACTAGCGGGGATGAGCTCCTACAATGAGCAGTTCTTC
TRBD2	TRBV19	TRBJ2-3	few	CASGLAAITDTQYF	TGTGCCAGTGGACTAGCGGCCATCACAGATACGCAGTATTTT
TRBD1	TRBV5-5	TRBJ1-5	-	CASREGPDRVNQPQHF	TGTGCCAGCAGAGAGGGACCGGACAGGGTCAATCAGCCCCAGCATTTT
-	TRBV5-5	TRBJ2-2	few	CASSLLGGTNTGELFF	TGTGCCAGCAGCTTACTTGGAGGGACGAACACCGGGGAGCTGTTTTTT
TRBD2	TRBV6-1	TRBJ2-2	-	CASSVLAGGPTGELFF	TGTGCCAGCAGTGTCCTAGCGGGGGGGCCCACCGGGGAGCTGTTTTTT
TRBD1	TRBV6-6	TRBJ1-1	once	CASSYLTGGNTEAFF	TGTGCCAGCAGTTACTTAACAGGGGGCAACACTGAAGCTTTCTTT
TRBD1	TRBV5-1	TRBJ1-2	-	CASSSLGQGDGYTF	TGCGCCAGCAGCTCCTTGGGACAGGGGGATGGCTACACCTTC
TRBD1	TRBV7-8	TRBJ1-6	once	CASSLQGANSPLHF	TGTGCCAGCAGCCTACAGGGGGCCAATTCACCCCTCCACTTT
TRBD2	TRBV7-3	TRBJ2-1	-	CASSAGTSGRAASEQFF	TGTGCCAGCAGCGCAGGGACTAGCGGGAGGGCTGCCTCTGAGCAGTTCTTC
-	TRBV12-3/TRBV12-4	TRBJ2-7	few	CASSPAGAREQYF	TGTGCCAGCAGCCCGGCGGGGGCGCGGGAGCAGTACTTC
-	TRBV12-3/TRBV12-4	TRBJ2-3	few	CASSPSTDTQYF	TGTGCCAGCAGCCCAAGCACAGATACGCAGTATTTT
TRBD2	TRBV3-1/TRBV3-2	TRBJ2-7	-	CASSQTGTSEGEQYF	TGTGCCAGCAGCCAAACGGGGACTAGCGAAGGCGAGCAGTACTTC
TRBD2	TRBV28	TRBJ2-3	few	CASSSPGLAGGMTDTQYF	TGTGCCAGCAGTTCCCCGGGACTAGCGGGAGGGATGACAGATACGCAGTATTTT
-	TRBV7-8	TRBJ2-5	-	CASSRTQPPETQYF	TGTGCCAGCAGCCGGACTCAACCTCCCGAGACCCAGTACTTC
-	TRBV3-1/TRBV3-2	TRBJ2-1	-	CASSPRGTNNEQFF	TGTGCCAGCAGCCCTCGGGGGACCAACAATGAGCAGTTCTTC
-	TRBV20-1	TRBJ1-2	once	CSASEQGTYGYTF	TGCAGTGCTAGTGAACAGGGTACCTATGGCTACACCTTC
-	TRBV5-8	TRBJ1-5	once	CASSSSLGPGDIQPQHF	TGTGCCAGCAGCTCAAGTTTAGGACCGGGGGATATTCAGCCCCAGCATTTT
TRBD1	TRBV12-3/TRBV12-4	TRBJ2-4	-	CASSLEGTVQYF	TGTGCCAGCAGTTTAGAAGGGACAGTTCAGTACTTC
TRBD1	TRBV9	TRBJ1-4	-	CASSVVSGQGEKLFF	TGTGCCAGCAGCGTAGTGTCCGGACAGGGAGAAAAACTGTTTTTT
-	TRBV11-2	TRBJ1-4	-	CASSLVPGSEKLFF	TGTGCCAGCAGCCTTGTCCCCGGGAGTGAAAAACTGTTTTTT